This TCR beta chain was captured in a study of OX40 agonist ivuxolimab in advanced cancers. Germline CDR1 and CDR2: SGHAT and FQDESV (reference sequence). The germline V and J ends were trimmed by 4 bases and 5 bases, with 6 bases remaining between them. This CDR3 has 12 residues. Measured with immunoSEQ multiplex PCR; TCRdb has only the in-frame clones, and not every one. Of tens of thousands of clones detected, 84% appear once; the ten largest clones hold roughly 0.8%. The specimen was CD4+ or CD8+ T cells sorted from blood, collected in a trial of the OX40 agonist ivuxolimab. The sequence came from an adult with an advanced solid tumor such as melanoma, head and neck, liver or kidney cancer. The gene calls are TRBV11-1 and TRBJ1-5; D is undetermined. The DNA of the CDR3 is TGTGCCAGCAGCTCCGGGGATCAGCCCCAGCATTTT. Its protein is CASSSGDQPQHF.